The 14 T cell receptor beta chains presented below share a single source sample, sequenced in a study of blood T cell repertoires in COVID-19. TCRdb keeps only in-frame clones here, not all; method: immunoSEQ multiplex PCR. This table holds about 110,000 clones, 70% to 80% found once. The sequenced sample consisted of peripheral blood. These receptors all stem from a woman between 55 and 75 years old with acute or convalescent COVID-19.

The CDR3 sequence is CSASFRQGPQETQYF. The CDR3 DNA sequence: TGCAGTGCTAGTTTTCGGCAGGGCCCTCAAGAGACCCAGTACTTC. This chain links TRBV20-1 with TRBJ2-5; possibly TRBD1 for D (5 bases). V lost 3 bases to trimming and J lost 2 bases, with 16 bases between them. Germline CDR1 and CDR2: DFQATT and SNEGSKA (reference sequence). This CDR3 has 15 amino acids.

The rearrangement uses TRBV6-2 or TRBV6-3 and TRBJ1-6, with TRBD1 as a possible D gene (6 bases). Germline CDR1 MNHEY, CDR2 SVGEGT. The CDR3 contains 16 residues. The V end lost 6 bases, the J end lost 7 bases, and 19 bases lay between the germline ends. The CDR3 protein is CASSQTTTGRNSPLHF. The DNA of the CDR3 is TGTGCCAGCAGCCAGACCACTACAGGGCGAAATTCACCCCTCCACTTT.

This clone has ten or more counts. The chain links TRBV19 to TRBJ1-1; 7 nucleotides line up with TRBD1. CDR3 length: 13 amino acids. Unmatched junction bases numbered 2, after V lost 5 bases and J lost 2 bases. Germline V gives CDR1 LNHDA, CDR2 SQIVND (reference sequence). CDR3 nucleotides: TGTGCCAGTAGTGGACAGGTAAACACTGAAGCTTTCTTT. This gives the protein CASSGQVNTEAFF. The full variable domain, in which reference TRBV19 and TRBJ1-1 provide the parts outside the CDR3, is DGGITQSPKYLFRKEGQNVTLSCEQNLNHDAMYWYRQDPGQGLRLIYYSQIVNDFQKGDIAEGYSVSREKKESFPLTVTSAQKNPTAFYLCASSGQVNTEAFFGQGTRLTVV.

V and J are TRBV19 and TRBJ1-2; 7 bases line up with TRBD1. The trim removed 8 bases at V and 3 bases at J, leaving 15 bases unmatched. In germline, CDR1 is LNHDA, CDR2 SQIVND (reference sequence). CDR3 length: 16 residues. CDR3 protein: CASGYQRGGSYYGYTF. In DNA form, the CDR3 reads TGTGCCAGTGGATACCAGAGAGGGGGCAGTTACTATGGCTACACCTTC.

V gene TRBV28 combines with J gene TRBJ2-5; weak D call: TRBD1 (5 bases). V lost 6 bases, J lost 5 bases, and 19 bases lay in between. The CDR3 contains 15 residues. CDR1 MDHEN and CDR2 SYDVKM come from the germline V gene. Here the CDR3 reads CASSRRTGGEETQYF. CDR3 bases: TGTGCCAGCAGCCGACGAACAGGCGGTGAGGAGACCCAGTACTTC.

The genes are TRBV10-1 and TRBJ2-3; D may be TRBD1 (6 bases). The germline gives CDR1 WNHNN, CDR2 SYGVQD (reference sequence). V lost 7 bases to trimming and J lost 0 bases, with 14 bases between them. The CDR3 consists of 15 residues. CDR3 nucleotide sequence: TGCGCCAGCACCGGGACACCTACTAGCACAGATACGCAGTATTTT. This codes for CASTGTPTSTDTQYF.

The chain links TRBV5-6 to TRBJ1-5; no definite D call. This CDR3 comprises 15 residues. Germline loops: CDR1 SGHDT, CDR2 YYEEEE. Trimming left V 2 bases short and J 2 bases short, with 11 bases between. This chain's CDR3 is CASSLMGVGNQPQHF. For the CDR3, the DNA is TGTGCCAGCAGCTTAATGGGAGTGGGCAATCAGCCCCAGCATTTT.

The gene calls are TRBV30 and TRBJ1-6, with a possible D match to TRBD1 (5 bases). From germline, CDR1 is GTSNPN and CDR2 SVGIG (reference sequence). Trimming left V 4 bases short and J 9 bases short, with 25 bases between. The CDR3 runs to 17 residues. The CDR3, as DNA: TGTGCCTGGACCCGATCTCCTTTGGGCCCCGGGGGTTCACCCCTCCACTTT. Encoded protein: CAWTRSPLGPGGSPLHF. The full variable domain, completed using reference TRBV30 and TRBJ1-6, is SQTIHQWPATLVQPVGSPLSLECTVEGTSNPNLYWYRQAAGRGLQLLFYSVGIGQISSEVPQNLSASRPQDRQFILSSKKLLLSDSGFYLCAWTRSPLGPGGSPLHFGNGTRLTVT.

On this clone itself: Within the sample, other DNA sequences also encode this same CDR3. The genes are TRBV7-8 and TRBJ1-2; D gene unclear. CDR3 length: 12 amino acids. Trimming pared 1 base from V and 6 bases from J, leaving 6 bases between. Germline V gene sequence: CDR1 SGHVS, CDR2 FQNEAQ. CDR3 coding DNA: TGTGCCAGCAGCTTAGTGAGCGATGGCTACACCTTC. This encodes CASSLVSDGYTF.

This clone was observed once. V usage is TRBV5-1 and J usage is TRBJ2-3; possibly TRBD1 for D (6 bases). The CDR3 totals 16 residues. Germline V lookup: CDR1 SGHRS, CDR2 YFSETQ. Deletions cut 4 bases from V and 1 base from J, with 16 bases between. This CDR3 is CASSLGQSTGTDTQYF. The CDR3 nucleotides are TGCGCCAGCAGCCTAGGACAGTCGACGGGCACAGATACGCAGTATTTT.

The chain recombines TRBV15 with TRBJ2-2; D is undetermined. CDR3 length equals 12 residues. The V gene's germline CDR1 is LNHNV and CDR2 YYDKDF (reference sequence). Between the trimmed V and J ends, which lost 2 bases and 7 bases, there was a span of 5 bases. The CDR3 coding sequence is TGTGCCACCAGCAGACCAGACGGGGAGCTGTTTTTT. It encodes CATSRPDGELFF.

The V and J genes are TRBV4-3 and TRBJ2-7; 11 bases line up with TRBD1. The V and J ends lost 3 bases and 7 bases, in that order; junction bases with no gene match: 5. This CDR3 is 14 amino acids long. Germline CDR1 reads LGHNA; CDR2 reads YSLEER. The CDR3 loop is CASSQDRGLGEQYF. CDR3 DNA: TGCGCCAGCAGCCAGGACAGGGGGCTCGGGGAGCAGTACTTC.

The chain is built from TRBV30 and TRBJ1-3; D not resolved. V lost 4 bases to trimming and J lost 0 bases, with 13 bases between them. The length of the CDR3 is 15 residues. Germline V CDR1 and CDR2: GTSNPN, SVGIG (reference sequence). CDR3 DNA: TGTGCCTGGAACACGGGGTCCAACTCTGGAAACACCATATATTTT. It is translated as CAWNTGSNSGNTIYF.

This clone came up once. V is TRBV5-5 and J is TRBJ2-5; 11 bases fit TRBD2. This CDR3 comprises 15 residues. The V gene's germline CDR1 is SGHKS and CDR2 YYEKEE (reference sequence). Trimming at V came to 1 base and at J to 2 bases, leaving 1 base not matched to a gene. This chain's CDR3 is CASSLPSGGQETQYF. As DNA, the CDR3 is TGTGCCAGCAGCTTGCCTAGCGGGGGGCAAGAGACCCAGTACTTC.